This T cell receptor (beta chain) originates from a study of cytomegalovirus exposure and HLA in healthy donors. Vbeta (60) and Jbeta (13) primers were used in the PCR. Profiled with immunoSEQ multiplex PCR; TCRdb holds only in-frame clones, not every one. The table has 150,000 to 200,000 clones, almost 80% seen once. There are a few counts of this clone. Looked up from germline, CDR1 is SNHLY and CDR2 is FYNNEI. The CDR3 consists of 13 residues. Trimming took 5 bases from V and 5 from J, leaving 12 bases between them. This TCR derives from a man aged 25 to 45 in good health and CMV-seronegative. Source material: PBMCs. The chain couples TRBV2 to TRBJ2-5, with D perhaps TRBD2 (6 bases). The CDR3 reads CASSPTRAETQYF. In nucleotides, the CDR3 is TGTGCCAGCAGTCCGACTAGGGCGGAGACCCAGTACTTC. Full variable domain (outside the CDR3, taken from reference TRBV2 and TRBJ2-5): EPEVTQTPSHQVTQMGQEVILRCVPISNHLYFYWYRQILGQKVEFLVSFYNNEISEKSEIFDDQFSVERPDGSNFTLKIRSTKLEDSAMYFCASSPTRAETQYFGPGTRLLVL.